What follows are 9 T cell receptor beta chains derived from one specimen sequenced in a study of response to subunit inactivated influenza vaccine. MiXCR was run by TCRdb on the RT-PCR reads, yielding one entry per CDR3 protein. The sample lists 450,000 to 600,000 distinct CDR3 sequences; approximately 6.9% were seen once. The sample here was PBMCs from blood, taken 23 to 25 months after vaccination. The receptors were gathered from a man between 50 and 69 years old who received an inactivated influenza vaccine.

This clonotype turned up a few times. The chain couples TRBV9 to TRBJ2-5; 15 bases fit TRBD2. J lost 5 bases, V lost 5 bases, and 13 bases had no gene match. From germline, CDR1 is SGDLS and CDR2 YYNGEE. CDR3 length: 18 residues. CDR3 region: CASSPGLAGGPLYETQYF. The CDR3 nucleotides are TGTGCCAGCAGTCCTGGACTAGCGGGAGGGCCACTGTACGAGACCCAGTACTTC.

The table lists this clonotype with many counts. The rearrangement links TRBV29-1 to TRBJ2-7; TRBD1 might be the D (6 bases). There are 11 residues in the CDR3. Trimming stripped 6 bases from V and 4 bases from J, with 10 bases between. Per germline, CDR1 SQVTM and CDR2 ANQGSEA. The CDR3 DNA is TGCAGCGTGACAGGTTATTACGAGCAGTACTTC. It translates to CSVTGYYEQYF.

The CDR3 coding sequence is TGTGCCAGCAGTAACAGGGCCTTGCCACACGACATTCAGTACTTC. This sequence encodes CASSNRALPHDIQYF. V usage is TRBV27 and J usage is TRBJ2-4, with D possibly matching TRBD1 (6 bases). Germline CDR1 is MNHEY and CDR2 is SMNVEV (reference sequence). Trimming pared 5 bases from V and 8 bases from J, leaving 19 bases between. CDR3 length equals 15 residues.

In this sample, this clonotype turned up a few times. J is TRBJ2-7 and V is TRBV12-3 or TRBV12-4, with unresolved D. The CDR3 length is 12 residues. Deletions cut 5 bases from V and 6 bases from J, with 11 bases between. In DNA, the CDR3 is TGTGCCAGCAGTCCCTCGGTGGGCGAGCAGTACTTC. Protein: CASSPSVGEQYF.

A few counts support this clonotype. V and J are TRBV28 and TRBJ2-1, with 13 bases aligning to TRBD2. Per the germline V gene, CDR1 is MDHEN and CDR2 is SYDVKM. V shed 5 bases and J 5 bases; nucleotides not matched to a gene: 9. The CDR3 length is 17 residues. The CDR3 spells CASSPTGLAGVHNEQFF. CDR3 bases: TGTGCCAGCAGTCCCACAGGACTAGCGGGAGTCCACAATGAGCAGTTCTTC. The full variable domain, in which reference TRBV28 and TRBJ2-1 provide the parts outside the CDR3, is DVKVTQSSRYLVKRTGEKVFLECVQDMDHENMFWYRQDPGLGLRLIYFSYDVKMKEKGDIPEGYSVSREKKERFSLILESASTNQTSMYLCASSPTGLAGVHNEQFFGPGTRLTVL.

This clonotype was detected many times. The J gene is TRBJ2-1, the V gene TRBV3-1, with 11 bases that match TRBD2. In germline, CDR1 is LGHDT, CDR2 YNNKEL (reference sequence). CDR3 length: 15 residues. J lost 4 bases, V lost 3 bases, and 2 bases had no gene match. CDR3 sequence (DNA): TGTGCCAGCAGCCACCTAGCGGGAGGTTACAATGAGCAGTTCTTC. Residues: CASSHLAGGYNEQFF.

V usage is TRBV2 and J usage is TRBJ2-2; D unclear. Per germline, CDR1 SNHLY and CDR2 FYNNEI. This CDR3 comprises 15 residues. Trimming removed 6 bases from V and 0 bases from J, with 11 bases in between. The CDR3: CASRLLPPNTGELFF. The CDR3 DNA sequence: TGTGCCAGCAGGTTACTACCGCCGAACACCGGGGAGCTGTTTTTT.

This clonotype was found a few times. The chain has TRBV10-3 and TRBJ1-4; D call uncertain. Trimming removed 2 bases from V and 0 bases from J, with 13 bases in between. Germline CDR1 and CDR2: ENHRY and SYGVKD. The CDR3 consists of 17 residues. In DNA, the CDR3 is TGTGCCATCAGTGAGGTCCCCCCGAGGGCAACTAATGAAAAACTGTTTTTT. It encodes CAISEVPPRATNEKLFF.

This clonotype was detected a few times. The V call is TRBV29-1, the J call TRBJ1-2; no clear D. CDR1 and CDR2 (germline): SQVTM, ANQGSEA. The V end was cut by 6 bases, the J end by 0 bases, with 2 bases between. The CDR3 has 10 residues. The CDR3 nucleotides read TGCAGCGTGTCTAACTATGGCTACACCTTC. It specifies CSVSNYGYTF. The whole variable domain, remainder taken from reference TRBV29-1 and TRBJ1-2, is SAVISQKPSRDICQRGTSLTIQCQVDSQVTMMFWYRQQPGQSLTLIATANQGSEATYESGFVIDKFPISRPNLTFSTLTVSNMSPEDSSIYLCSVSNYGYTFGSGTRLTVV.